This TCR beta chain was obtained from a study of blood T cell repertoires in COVID-19. Background on the study: Donors in the United States, Italy and Spain gave samples during acute or convalescent COVID-19. PBMCs, B-cell-depleted T cells, or T cells provided the cDNA or gDNA that made up the material.

Per germline, CDR1 GTSNPN and CDR2 SVGIG (reference sequence). The CDR3 is 13 residues long. Trimming at V came to 4 bases and at J to 3 bases, leaving 3 bases not matched to a gene. Study processing details: Estimation of nucleated cell counts was performed using reference gene primer amplification. The method was immunoSEQ multiplex PCR; TCRdb's version includes in-frame clones alone and lacks a portion of them. V, J and clone size derive from that table, while D and trimming were established from the DNA sequence. Here the sample spans fewer than 35,000 clones, 85% to 90% being singletons. The sample consisted of peripheral blood. The sequence derives from a man between 60 and 70 years old with active COVID-19. V is TRBV30 and J is TRBJ2-4; TRBD2 matches at 7 bases. The CDR3 DNA sequence: TGTGCCTGGAAGGGACTACTCAAAAACATTCAGTACTTC. This sequence encodes CAWKGLLKNIQYF. The variable domain in full, with the rest retrieved from reference TRBV30 and TRBJ2-4, is SQTIHQWPATLVQPVGSPLSLECTVEGTSNPNLYWYRQAAGRGLQLLFYSVGIGQISSEVPQNLSASRPQDRQFILSSKKLLLSDSGFYLCAWKGLLKNIQYFGAGTRLSVL.